The 26 T cell receptor beta chains below come from one sample, sequenced in a study of technical replicates of blood from a few donors. TCRdb keeps only in-frame clones here, not all; method: immunoSEQ multiplex PCR. The sample lists tens of thousands of clones, less than 98% seen once, with more than 0.25% in the top ten. The source material was T cells isolated from PBMCs. These receptors were collected from a human donor in good health.

The chain combines TRBV7-3 with TRBJ2-1, with D possibly matching TRBD2 (5 bases). Germline loops: CDR1 SGHTA, CDR2 FQGTGA. The CDR3 loop spans 14 amino acids. Trimming shortened V by 4 bases and J by 4 bases, and 11 bases separated the two germline ends. CDR3 loop: CASSSLDRYNEQFF. DNA of the CDR3: TGTGCCAGCAGCTCACTAGACCGGTACAATGAGCAGTTCTTC.

The V and J genes are TRBV9 and TRBJ2-3, with D perhaps matching TRBD2 (6 bases). Germline loops: CDR1 SGDLS, CDR2 YYNGEE. The V and J ends lost 0 bases and 1 base respectively, with 15 bases between them. CDR3 length: 17 amino acids. CDR3 sequence: CASSVAGAILGTDTQYF. The CDR3 DNA reads TGTGCCAGCAGCGTAGCGGGAGCGATACTTGGCACAGATACGCAGTATTTT. The whole variable domain, remainder taken from reference TRBV9 and TRBJ2-3, is DSGVTQTPKHLITATGQRVTLRCSPRSGDLSVYWYQQSLDQGLQFLIQYYNGEERAKGNILERFSAQQFPDLHSELNLSSLELGDSALYFCASSVAGAILGTDTQYFGPGTRLTVL.

This CDR3 is CASSPTGDRGPTDTQYF. In nucleotides, the CDR3 is TGTGCCAGCAGTCCTACTGGTGACAGGGGGCCCACAGATACGCAGTATTTT. The rearrangement joins TRBV27 to TRBJ2-3; 10 nucleotides agree with TRBD1. Germline V lookup: CDR1 MNHEY, CDR2 SMNVEV (reference sequence). J lost 2 bases, V lost 5 bases, and 10 bases had no gene match. This CDR3 is built from 17 residues.

The rearrangement joins TRBV5-6 to TRBJ2-5; D is undetermined. The germline V and J ends were trimmed by 2 bases and 3 bases, with 11 bases remaining between them. Germline V gene data show CDR1 as SGHDT and CDR2 as YYEEEE. The CDR3 totals 14 residues. The CDR3: CASSFSRRKETQYF. CDR3 sequence (DNA): TGTGCCAGCAGCTTTAGTAGGAGAAAAGAGACCCAGTACTTC.

Concerning this clone: One end of the junction fails to match germline, which may point to a read error. This chain uses TRBV7-7 with TRBJ2-5, with 8 bases fitting TRBD1. The CDR3 spans 14 residues. Germline values: CDR1 SSHAT, CDR2 FNYEAQ (reference sequence). CDR3 region: CASSLDRGSETQYF. In nucleotides, the CDR3 is TGTGCTAGCAGCTTAGACAGGGGCTCGGAGACCCAGTACTTC. Together with reference TRBV7-7 and TRBJ2-5, the CDR3 gives the full variable domain: GAGVSQSPRYKVTKRGQDVTLRCDPISSHATLYWYQQALGQGPEFLTYFNYEAQPDKSGLPSDRFSAERPEGSISTLTIQRTEQRDSAMYRCASSLDRGSETQYFGPGTRLLVL.

The DNA for the CDR3 is TGTGCCAGCAGCTTAGGATTCGCGGCCTACGAGCAGTACTTC. It specifies CASSLGFAAYEQYF. The rearrangement links TRBV7-9 to TRBJ2-7; D call uncertain. This CDR3 has 14 residues. Germline values: CDR1 SEHNR, CDR2 FQNEAQ (reference sequence). Trimming stripped 1 base from V and 2 bases from J, with 9 bases between.

V and J are TRBV5-6 and TRBJ2-2; the match to TRBD2 covers 7 bases. CDR3 length: 15 amino acids. Germline loops: CDR1 SGHDT, CDR2 YYEEEE. Losses at the gene ends were 0 bases for V and 7 bases for J; bases not matched to a gene: 6. CDR3 in amino acids: CASSLGAGSDGELFF. The DNA for the CDR3 is TGTGCCAGCAGCTTGGGAGCGGGATCGGACGGGGAGCTGTTTTTT.

The chain combines TRBV5-1 with TRBJ1-1; possibly TRBD1 for D (6 bases). The germline gives CDR1 SGHRS, CDR2 YFSETQ. V gave up 0 bases and J gave up 0 bases, with 9 bases separating them. The CDR3 totals 15 residues. The CDR3 sequence: CASSLETGVNTEAFF. CDR3 in DNA: TGCGCCAGCAGCTTGGAGACAGGTGTGAACACTGAAGCTTTCTTT.

V and J are TRBV28 and TRBJ1-2; weak D call: TRBD1 (6 bases). CDR3 size: 16 residues. Germline CDR1 is MDHEN and CDR2 is SYDVKM. Trimming stripped 3 bases from V and 5 bases from J, with 19 bases between. CDR3 sequence: CASSFGLGQSGYGYTF. The CDR3 nucleotides are TGTGCCAGCAGTTTTGGCCTAGGACAGAGCGGTTATGGCTACACCTTC.

The chain recombines TRBV27 with TRBJ1-2; possibly TRBD1 for D (6 bases). Trimming stripped 8 bases from V and 3 bases from J, with 16 bases between. The CDR3 is 14 residues long. In germline, CDR1 is MNHEY, CDR2 SMNVEV (reference sequence). The chain's CDR3 is CASGKTGTYYGYTF. The CDR3 DNA follows: TGTGCCAGCGGAAAAACAGGGACGTACTATGGCTACACCTTC.

This sequence joins TRBV7-9 and TRBJ1-5, with 12 positions matching TRBD1. The V gene's germline CDR1 is SEHNR and CDR2 FQNEAQ (reference sequence). The CDR3 has 16 amino acids. V was pared by 3 bases and J by 2 bases, with 2 bases of the junction left unmatched. CDR3 bases: TGTGCCAGCAGCTTTGGGACAGGGGGCGGCAATCAGCCCCAGCATTTT. Its protein is CASSFGTGGGNQPQHF.

The gene calls are TRBV7-9 and TRBJ1-5, with a tentative D call TRBD1 (5 bases). This CDR3 region has 17 residues. Between the trimmed V and J ends, which lost 2 bases and 0 bases, there was a span of 14 bases. Germline V lookup: CDR1 SEHNR, CDR2 FQNEAQ (reference sequence). This chain's CDR3 is CASSLSLHTGSNQPQHF. In DNA form, the CDR3 reads TGTGCCAGCAGCTTAAGTCTTCATACAGGTAGCAATCAGCCCCAGCATTTT.

J is TRBJ2-7 and V is TRBV28; 8 nucleotides agree with TRBD2. This CDR3 has 15 amino acids. Per the germline V gene, CDR1 is MDHEN and CDR2 is SYDVKM. Unmatched junction bases numbered 6, after V lost 1 base and J lost 4 bases. The CDR3 bases are TGTGCCAGCAGTTTATTAGCTAGCGGGTCGTACGAGCAGTACTTC. Protein sequence: CASSLLASGSYEQYF.

The J gene is TRBJ2-3, the V gene TRBV30, with a possible D match to TRBD2 (5 bases). Trimming removed 0 bases from V and 5 bases from J, with 12 bases in between. Germline V gives CDR1 GTSNPN, CDR2 SVGIG (reference sequence). The CDR3 length is 14 residues. The CDR3 DNA follows: TGTGCCTGGAGTGTACTGGAGGAGATAGATACGCAGTATTTT. Translated: CAWSVLEEIDTQYF.

This clone is a singleton in its sample. This chain joins TRBV19 and TRBJ2-2; TRBD2 matches at 9 bases. V lost 7 bases to trimming and J lost 7 bases; unmatched junction nucleotides: 16. This CDR3 contains 17 residues. The V gene's germline CDR1 is LNHDA and CDR2 SQIVND (reference sequence). CDR3 amino acids: CASTPGAASGKGGELFF. The CDR3 bases are TGTGCCAGTACCCCCGGAGCGGCTAGCGGGAAAGGCGGGGAGCTGTTTTTT.

This clone showed up just once. This chain joins TRBV11-2 and TRBJ2-1, with D hard to call. Trimming cost V 5 bases and J 6 bases, with 5 bases left between them. Germline V gene lookup returns CDR1 SGHAT and CDR2 FQNNGV. The length of the CDR3 is 11 residues. The CDR3 DNA reads as TGTGCCAGCAGCCCATCCAATGAGCAGTTCTTC. Translating gives CASSPSNEQFF.

V gene TRBV2 combines with J gene TRBJ2-1; 8 nucleotides match TRBD2. The trim removed 1 base at V and 5 bases at J, leaving 4 bases unmatched. The CDR3 loop spans 15 amino acids. Looked up from germline, CDR1 is SNHLY and CDR2 is FYNNEI. Here the CDR3 DNA reads TGTGCCAGCAGTGAAGGTAGCGGGGTAAACAATGAGCAGTTCTTC. Translation gives CASSEGSGVNNEQFF.

The genes are TRBV15 and TRBJ1-5, with a weak D call TRBD1 (5 bases). This CDR3 has 15 amino acids. With 0 bases removed from V and 2 bases from J, the gap between germline ends came to 8 bases. Germline CDR1 LNHNV, CDR2 YYDKDF (reference sequence). CDR3 amino acids: CATSRDQTGNQPQHF. The CDR3 coding sequence is TGTGCCACCAGCAGAGATCAGACAGGCAATCAGCCCCAGCATTTT. Full variable domain (missing parts from reference TRBV15 and TRBJ1-5): DAMVIQNPRYQVTQFGKPVTLSCSQTLNHNVMYWYQQKSSQAPKLLFHYYDKDFNNEADTPDNFQSRRPNTSFCFLDIRSPGLGDTAMYLCATSRDQTGNQPQHFGDGTRLSIL.

This clone was observed a single time. The rearrangement joins TRBV29-1 to TRBJ2-1; 13 bases match TRBD2. Trimming at V came to 6 bases and at J to 3 bases, leaving 14 bases not matched to a gene. The CDR3 extends over 18 amino acids. Germline CDR1 SQVTM, CDR2 ANQGSEA. The CDR3 bases are TGCAGCGTCAAAATTGGGACTAGCGGGACCCACCACTACAATGAGCAGTTCTTC. As protein: CSVKIGTSGTHHYNEQFF.

The chain recombines TRBV15 with TRBJ2-1, with 14 nucleotides matching TRBD2. This CDR3 has 19 residues. Unmatched junction bases numbered 12, after V lost 1 base and J lost 7 bases. From germline, CDR1 is LNHNV and CDR2 YYDKDF (reference sequence). CDR3: CATSRVRLAGGPRGNEQFF. The CDR3 DNA reads as TGTGCCACCAGCAGAGTCCGACTAGCGGGAGGGCCACGAGGGAATGAGCAGTTCTTC. Looking up the rest from reference TRBV15 and TRBJ2-1 gives the full variable domain: DAMVIQNPRYQVTQFGKPVTLSCSQTLNHNVMYWYQQKSSQAPKLLFHYYDKDFNNEADTPDNFQSRRPNTSFCFLDIRSPGLGDTAMYLCATSRVRLAGGPRGNEQFFGPGTRLTVL.

J is TRBJ1-1 and V is TRBV30; unclear D gene. Looked up from germline, CDR1 is GTSNPN and CDR2 is SVGIG (reference sequence). CDR3 length: 15 residues. The V and J ends lost 0 bases and 1 base respectively, with 12 bases between them. This CDR3 is CAWSVGLGTNTEAFF. CDR3 in DNA: TGTGCCTGGAGTGTTGGTTTGGGCACGAACACTGAAGCTTTCTTT.

This clone has only a few counts. The chain joins TRBV6-1 to TRBJ1-1, with unresolved D. Germline values: CDR1 MNHNS, CDR2 SASEGT. The CDR3 contains 14 residues. V lost 5 bases and J 0 bases, leaving 10 bases between the germline ends. CDR3 DNA: TGTGCCAGCAGTTTAGAGTTCATGAACACTGAAGCTTTCTTT. It is translated as CASSLEFMNTEAFF.

The chain joins TRBV15 to TRBJ2-1; 7 nucleotides agree with TRBD1. This CDR3 contains 16 residues. V was clipped by 3 bases and J by 3 bases; unmatched bases: 8. Germline V lookup: CDR1 LNHNV, CDR2 YYDKDF (reference sequence). In DNA, the CDR3 is TGTGCCACCAGCAGTTCCGGGACAGTAAGCTACAATGAGCAGTTCTTC. It encodes CATSSSGTVSYNEQFF.

This CDR3 reads CASSYSGIEGNTIYF. The CDR3, as DNA: TGTGCCAGCAGTTACTCCGGGATCGAGGGAAACACCATATATTTT. The genes are TRBV6-6 and TRBJ1-3; unclear D gene. Germline V CDR1 and CDR2: MNHNY, SVGAGI (reference sequence). The ends were cut back, 0 bases at V and 4 bases at J, with 10 bases in the middle. The CDR3 has 15 amino acids.

This rearrangement joins TRBV19 to TRBJ2-2; tentative D call: TRBD1 (5 bases). V was trimmed by 3 bases and J by 2 bases, leaving 7 bases between them. CDR3 length: 14 amino acids. CDR1 is LNHDA, CDR2 SQIVND, per germline (reference sequence). CDR3 region: CASSIWGNTGELFF. The CDR3 DNA follows: TGTGCCAGTAGTATCTGGGGCAACACCGGGGAGCTGTTTTTT.

V is TRBV7-3 and J is TRBJ1-2, with D tentatively TRBD1 (6 bases). V lost 5 bases, J lost 4 bases, and 26 bases lay in between. Germline V gene lookup returns CDR1 SGHTA and CDR2 FQGTGA. This CDR3 region has 18 residues. The DNA of the CDR3 is TGTGCCAGCAGCCCCGGAAGGGGGTTATCCCCATTTCTCTATGGCTACACCTTC. This translates into CASSPGRGLSPFLYGYTF. Combining the CDR3 with reference TRBV7-3 and TRBJ1-2 gives the whole variable domain GAGVSQTPSNKVTEKGKYVELRCDPISGHTALYWYRQSLGQGPEFLIYFQGTGAADDSGLPNDRFFAVRPEGSVSTLKIQRTERGDSAVYLCASSPGRGLSPFLYGYTFGSGTRLTVV.